What follows are 4 T cell receptor beta chains derived from one specimen sequenced in a study of shared T cell receptors in the human thymus. Libraries were prepared by immunoSEQ multiplex PCR; TCRdb keeps only in-frame clonotypes and omits some of them. The repertoire holds some 640,000 clones, over 75% seen once, with 0.0094% in the top ten. The sample was also linked to a second study, of human thymus T cells.

Sequencing was performed on thymocytes. These receptors all come from a boy in the first two years of life with a congenital heart defect.

The gene calls are TRBV6-6 and TRBJ2-7; D call uncertain. Deletions cut 2 bases from V and 2 bases from J, with 10 bases between. Germline V gives CDR1 MNHNY, CDR2 SVGAGI (reference sequence). This CDR3 has 14 amino acids. The CDR3 DNA is TGTGCCAGCAGTTACGGGCAGTGGGCCTACGAGCAGTACTTC. Translation gives CASSYGQWAYEQYF.

The CDR3 bases are TGCGCCAGCAGCCAAGAGAGGTCCTCTGGGGCCAACGTCCTGACTTTC. Its protein product is CASSQERSSGANVLTF. The chain has TRBV4-3 and TRBJ2-6; no definite D call. Trimming took off 0 bases at V and 0 bases at J, with 6 bases between the two ends. Germline loops: CDR1 LGHNA, CDR2 YSLEER. This CDR3 region has 16 residues.

The genes are TRBV10-1 and TRBJ1-2, with D possibly TRBD1 on 6 matching bases. The V gene lost 3 bases and the J gene lost 3 bases, with 11 bases spanning the gap. This CDR3 contains 14 residues. The germline V gene has CDR1 WNHNN and CDR2 SYGVQD (reference sequence). Written as DNA, the CDR3 is TGCGCCAGCAGTGATAACAGGGCACACTATGGCTACACCTTC. Protein: CASSDNRAHYGYTF.

The chain employs TRBV7-4 and TRBJ2-7; 10 bases align to TRBD1. The CDR3 runs to 16 residues. Losses at the gene ends were 4 bases for V and 4 bases for J; bases not matched to a gene: 10. Germline lookup yields CDR1 SGHVT and CDR2 SQSDAQ. The CDR3 region has the DNA TGTGCCAGCAGCTCATTCTCCGGGACAGGGGTTTACGAGCAGTACTTC. This encodes CASSSFSGTGVYEQYF.